The 7 T cell receptor beta chains presented below share a single source sample, sequenced in a study of T cells in Graves' hyperthyroidism and ophthalmopathy. What was amplified from RNA transcripts were TCR beta CDR3 regions. The HTBI primer set served for first-round RT-PCR of the TCR CDR3. MiXCR was run by TCRdb on the multiplex PCR reads, yielding one entry per CDR3 protein. The sample records a few hundred thousand distinct CDR3 sequences, under 15% being singletons. Sequencing was performed on blood. The receptor source for this set is a woman in her thirties with Graves' hyperthyroidism.

This clonotype was seen at least ten times. This rearrangement joins TRBV6-1 to TRBJ2-7; the D call may be TRBD1 or TRBD2 (5 bases each). Per germline, CDR1 MNHNS and CDR2 SASEGT. CDR3 size: 15 residues. With 2 bases removed from V and 3 bases from J, the gap between germline ends came to 14 bases. The CDR3 loop reads CASSESPGRLYEQYF. CDR3 coding DNA: TGTGCCAGCAGTGAATCCCCGGGACGGCTCTACGAGCAGTACTTC.

This clonotype has ten or more counts. The chain combines TRBV29-1 with TRBJ2-3, with 8 bases identical to TRBD1. V dropped 0 bases and J dropped 0; count of bases not matched to a gene: 5. The CDR3 extends over 16 amino acids. The germline CDR1 and CDR2 sequences are SQVTM and ANQGSEA. The DNA for the CDR3 is TGCAGCGTTGAAGACGGGACAGGTTCTAGCACAGATACGCAGTATTTT. Its protein product is CSVEDGTGSSTDTQYF.

Concerning this clonotype itself: One end of the junction is discordant with germline, which a read error may explain. V and J are TRBV5-1 and TRBJ2-2, with 12 bases matching TRBD2. CDR3 length equals 17 residues. Germline CDR1 SGHRS, CDR2 YFSETQ. The CDR3 reads CANSSGLAGYNTGELFF. In nucleotides, the CDR3 is TGCGCCAACAGCTCCGGACTAGCGGGATATAACACCGGGGAGCTGTTTTTT.

The chain recombines TRBV6-5 with TRBJ2-1; 8 bases line up with TRBD1. The germline CDR1 and CDR2 sequences are MNHEY and SVGAGI. V lost 2 bases to trimming and J lost 7 bases; unmatched junction nucleotides: 10. This CDR3 spans 16 amino acids. The CDR3 sequence is CASSYTGTGGMNEQFF. The CDR3 nucleotides are TGTGCCAGCAGTTACACTGGGACAGGAGGAATGAATGAGCAGTTCTTC.

The sample holds many counts of this clonotype. The chain employs TRBV28 and TRBJ2-7, with 11 positions matching TRBD2. This CDR3 is 16 amino acids long. Looked up from germline, CDR1 is MDHEN and CDR2 is SYDVKM. V shed 3 bases and J 9 bases; nucleotides not matched to a gene: 13. This CDR3 is CASSLLGTSGAPWQYF. As DNA, the CDR3 is TGTGCCAGCAGTTTGCTTGGGACTAGCGGAGCCCCTTGGCAGTACTTC. The whole variable domain, remainder taken from reference TRBV28 and TRBJ2-7, is DVKVTQSSRYLVKRTGEKVFLECVQDMDHENMFWYRQDPGLGLRLIYFSYDVKMKEKGDIPEGYSVSREKKERFSLILESASTNQTSMYLCASSLLGTSGAPWQYFGPGTRLTVT.

Ten or more counts support this clonotype. V gene TRBV11-2 combines with J gene TRBJ2-1; D not resolved. Germline CDR1 reads SGHAT; CDR2 reads FQNNGV. Trimming took 1 base from V and 6 from J, leaving 10 bases between them. The CDR3 has 14 residues. The CDR3 coding sequence is TGTGCCAGCAGCTTAGTGGTAGCACGCAATGAGCAGTTCTTC. The encoded protein is CASSLVVARNEQFF. The full variable domain, in which reference TRBV11-2 and TRBJ2-1 provide the parts outside the CDR3, is EAGVAQSPRYKIIEKRQSVAFWCNPISGHATLYWYQQILGQGPKLLIQFQNNGVVDDSQLPKDRFSAERLKGVDSTLKIQPAKLEDSAVYLCASSLVVARNEQFFGPGTRLTVL.

The gene calls are TRBV15 and TRBJ2-5, with 7 bases fitting TRBD2. The CDR3 is 15 residues long. The J segment lost 7 bases and the V segment lost 0 bases, leaving 8 bases of the junction unmatched. The germline V gene encodes CDR1 LNHNV and CDR2 YYDKDF (reference sequence). The CDR3 here is CATSRDPAGDGTQYF. CDR3 bases: TGTGCCACCAGCAGAGATCCCGCGGGAGACGGGACCCAGTACTTC.